This paragraph reports one TCR beta chain. This clone has a single count. No antigen is known for it. Base qualities are missing; no much larger clone stands one base away. This sample is part of a study of blood T cell repertoires in COVID-19 (dated by TCRdb to about 2020). In the study overall: Collaborator samples came from the United States, Italy and Spain and covered acute and convalescent phases of COVID-19. The prospective study material was composed of cDNA or gDNA derived from T cells, B-cell-depleted T cells, or PBMCs. The dataset comprised deeply sampled blood TCRbeta repertoires from subjects exposed to, actively infected with, or recovered from COVID-19. The repertoires were made available in a free public database intended to serve as a resource for research on the immune response to SARS-CoV-2. The samples were drawn from two sources: the first 160 participants of the ongoing ImmuneRACE study, and 1,254 subjects contributed by 6 global collaborators. Sample metadata almost always included a de-identified subject ID, COVID-19 status, age in years and sex. Where HLA class I and class II types were available, the types were taken from metadata supplied by the sample provider, not from assay-based typing.

Collaborating institutions collected whole blood in K2EDTA tubes following their own protocols. For TCRbeta analysis, collaborators shipped samples in one of three forms: frozen whole blood, isolated PBMCs, or DNA extracted from either of those sample types. CDR1 and CDR2 are read off the germline V gene as SQVTM and ANQGSEA. Deletion took 5 bases off V and 0 bases off J, with a span of 11 bases between the germline ends. The CDR3 has 14 amino acids, counting the end cysteine and phenylalanine. This entry keeps only the CDR3 DNA: 42 bases, framed from base 1. General findings and caveats noted by the study authors: The quantity of clinical and demographic metadata differed by source and by participant and was supplied without curation.

The immunoSEQ Assay, a bias-controlled multiplex PCR, was used to amplify TCRbeta CDR3 regions from genomic DNA. The original methods were these. The number of nucleated cells in each sample was estimated from the amplification of reference gene primers within the assay. Sequence reads were collapsed and filtered to measure the absolute abundance of every unique TCRbeta CDR3 rearrangement. Productive Simpson clonality was computed per sample as the square root of Simpson's diversity index over productive rearrangements. Entries here come from immuneACCESS through TCRdb and include only in-frame sequences with V and J called. Some clones fail to appear in such tables; in the studies checked, an unresolved V gene covers under half of the shortfall, and the cause of the remainder is unknown. From that table come the V and J calls and clone size; the DNA was used to work out D and trimming. In this sample the table shows more than 70,000 clones, 86% of which occur a single time. The ten largest account for 6.5% to 9% of the sample.

This clonotype originated in a man aged 55 to 69 with acute or convalescent COVID-19. This receptor chain uses TRBV29-1 and TRBJ1-3, with TRBD1 perhaps the D gene, on 5 matching bases. Sequencing input: peripheral blood. The bases are TGCAGCGTTCGACAGACTCTCTCTGGAAACACCATATATTTT. It translates to CSVRQTLSGNTIYF.